The 2 T cell receptor beta chains below were found in one sample sequenced in a study of blood T cell repertoires in COVID-19. Measured with immunoSEQ multiplex PCR; TCRdb has only the in-frame clones, and not every one. The repertoire holds about 58,000 clones, with 89% as singletons. The sequenced sample consisted of peripheral blood. The source is a woman aged 55 to 70 with active COVID-19.

CDR3: CASSLVAGSNTEAFF. CDR3 nucleotides: TGTGCCAGCAGCTTAGTGGCAGGATCGAACACTGAAGCTTTCTTT. The rearrangement links TRBV7-6 to TRBJ1-1; D uncertain. From germline, CDR1 is SGHVS and CDR2 FNYEAQ. V gave up 1 base and J gave up 1 base, with 10 bases separating them. CDR3 length equals 15 residues.

V and J are TRBV21-1 and TRBJ1-5; the D segment call TRBD1 is taken from the table without a DNA check. TRBV21-1 has pseudogene status. CDR3 length equals 17 residues. CDR3 coding DNA: TGTGCCAGCAGCAAAGAACCCAAAGGAACAGGCAATCAGCCCCAGCATTTT. This sequence encodes CASSKEPKGTGNQPQHF.